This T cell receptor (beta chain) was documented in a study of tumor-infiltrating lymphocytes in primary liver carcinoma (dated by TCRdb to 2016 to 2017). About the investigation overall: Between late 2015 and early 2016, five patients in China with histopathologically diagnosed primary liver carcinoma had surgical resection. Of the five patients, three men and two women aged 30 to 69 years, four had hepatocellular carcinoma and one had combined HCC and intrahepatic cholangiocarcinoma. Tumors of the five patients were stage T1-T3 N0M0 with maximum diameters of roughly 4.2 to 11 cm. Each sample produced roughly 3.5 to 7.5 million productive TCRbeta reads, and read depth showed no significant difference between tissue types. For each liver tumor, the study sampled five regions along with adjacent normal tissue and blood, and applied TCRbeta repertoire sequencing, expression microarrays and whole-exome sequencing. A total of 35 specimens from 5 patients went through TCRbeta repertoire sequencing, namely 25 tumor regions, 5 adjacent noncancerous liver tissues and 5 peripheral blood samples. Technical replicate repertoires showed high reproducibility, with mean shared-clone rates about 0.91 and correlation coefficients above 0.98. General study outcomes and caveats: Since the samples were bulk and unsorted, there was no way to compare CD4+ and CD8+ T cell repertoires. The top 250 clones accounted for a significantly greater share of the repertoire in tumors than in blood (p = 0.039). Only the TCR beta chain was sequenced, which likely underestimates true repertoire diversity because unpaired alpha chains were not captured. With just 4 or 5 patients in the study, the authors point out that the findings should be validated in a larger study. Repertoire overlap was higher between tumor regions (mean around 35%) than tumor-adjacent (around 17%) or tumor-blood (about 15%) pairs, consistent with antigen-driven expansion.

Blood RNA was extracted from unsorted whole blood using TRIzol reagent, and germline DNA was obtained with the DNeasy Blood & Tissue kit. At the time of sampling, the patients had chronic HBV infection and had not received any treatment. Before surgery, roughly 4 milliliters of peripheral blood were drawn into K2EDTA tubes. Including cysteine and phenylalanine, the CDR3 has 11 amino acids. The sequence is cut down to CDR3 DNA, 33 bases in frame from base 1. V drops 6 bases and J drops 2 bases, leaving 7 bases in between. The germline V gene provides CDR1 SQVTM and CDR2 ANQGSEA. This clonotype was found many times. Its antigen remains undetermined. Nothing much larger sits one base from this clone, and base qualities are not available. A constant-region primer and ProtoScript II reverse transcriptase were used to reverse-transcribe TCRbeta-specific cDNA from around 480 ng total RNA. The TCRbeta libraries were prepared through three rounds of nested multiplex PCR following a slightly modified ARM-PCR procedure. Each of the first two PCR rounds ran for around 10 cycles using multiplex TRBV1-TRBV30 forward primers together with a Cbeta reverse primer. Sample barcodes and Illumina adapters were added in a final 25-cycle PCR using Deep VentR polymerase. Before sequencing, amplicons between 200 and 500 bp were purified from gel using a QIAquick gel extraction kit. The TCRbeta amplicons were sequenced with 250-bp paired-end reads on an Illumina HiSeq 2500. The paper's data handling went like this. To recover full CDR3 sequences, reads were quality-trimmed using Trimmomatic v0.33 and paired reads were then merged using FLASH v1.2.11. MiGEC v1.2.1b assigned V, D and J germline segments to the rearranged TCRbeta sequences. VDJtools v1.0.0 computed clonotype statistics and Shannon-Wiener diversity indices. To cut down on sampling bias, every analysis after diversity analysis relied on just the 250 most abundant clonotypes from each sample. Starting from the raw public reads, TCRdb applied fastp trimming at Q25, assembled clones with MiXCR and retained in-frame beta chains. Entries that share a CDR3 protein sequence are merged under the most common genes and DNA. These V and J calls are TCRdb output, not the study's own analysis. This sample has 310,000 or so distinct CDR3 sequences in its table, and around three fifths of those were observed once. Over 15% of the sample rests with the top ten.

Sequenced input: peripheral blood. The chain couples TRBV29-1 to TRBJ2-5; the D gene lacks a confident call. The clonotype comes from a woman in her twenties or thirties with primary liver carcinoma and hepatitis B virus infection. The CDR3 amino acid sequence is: CSVGFQETQYF. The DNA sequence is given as TGCAGCGTCGGTTTTCAAGAGACCCAGTACTTC.